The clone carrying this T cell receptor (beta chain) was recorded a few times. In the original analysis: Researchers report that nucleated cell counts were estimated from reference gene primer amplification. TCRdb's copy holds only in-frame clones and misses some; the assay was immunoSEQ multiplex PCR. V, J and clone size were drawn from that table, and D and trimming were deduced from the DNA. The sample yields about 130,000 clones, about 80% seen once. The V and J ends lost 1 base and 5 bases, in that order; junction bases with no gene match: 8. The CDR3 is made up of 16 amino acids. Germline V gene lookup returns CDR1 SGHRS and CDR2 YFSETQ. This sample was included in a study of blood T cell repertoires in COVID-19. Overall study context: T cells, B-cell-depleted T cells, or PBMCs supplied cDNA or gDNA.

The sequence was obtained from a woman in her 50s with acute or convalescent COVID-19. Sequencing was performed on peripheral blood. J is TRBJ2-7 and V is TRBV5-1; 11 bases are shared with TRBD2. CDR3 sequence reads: CASSLRLAGGGHEQYF. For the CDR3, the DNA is TGCGCCAGCAGCTTGCGTCTAGCGGGGGGAGGCCACGAGCAGTACTTC.